In this sample, the clone carrying this TCR beta chain turned up once. Its target is not known. The V end was cut by 0 bases, the J end by 5 bases, with 9 bases between. CDR1 is SGHRS and CDR2 is YFSETQ in the germline V gene. This CDR3 has 14 amino acids. In the PCR, 60 Vbeta and 13 Jbeta primers were used. The repertoire was sequenced with immunoSEQ multiplex PCR; TCRdb's copy has only in-frame clones and lacks some. Among approximately 140,000 clones listed, just under 80% were seen once. These data are taken from a study of cytomegalovirus exposure and HLA in healthy donors. Notes on the study in general: Prior analysis indicated that the majority of TCR beta V segments exhibited productivity approximately 87% or approximately 30% of the time. DRB1 showed the most TCR associations and HLA-C the fewest in a later analysis, as rates varied by HLA locus.

Sequencing was performed on PBMCs. This receptor was obtained from a woman between 40 and 55 years old in good health and CMV-seronegative. V is TRBV5-1 and J is TRBJ2-1; D possibly corresponds to TRBD1 (6 bases). The CDR3 DNA sequence: TGCGCCAGCAGCTTGGCTCAGGGGAACAATGAGCAGTTCTTC. This encodes CASSLAQGNNEQFF.